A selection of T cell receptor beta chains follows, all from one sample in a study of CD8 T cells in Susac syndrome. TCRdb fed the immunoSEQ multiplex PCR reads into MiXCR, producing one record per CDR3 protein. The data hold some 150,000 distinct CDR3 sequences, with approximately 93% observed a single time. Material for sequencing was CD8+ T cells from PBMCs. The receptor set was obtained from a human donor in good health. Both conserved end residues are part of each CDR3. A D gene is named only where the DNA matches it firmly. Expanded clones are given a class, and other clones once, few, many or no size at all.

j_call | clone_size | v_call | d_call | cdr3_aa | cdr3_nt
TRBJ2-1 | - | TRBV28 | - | CASSHLNNEQFF | TGTGCCAGCAGCCACCTAAATAATGAGCAGTTCTTC
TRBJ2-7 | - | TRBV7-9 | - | CASSNSAYEQYF | TGTGCCAGCAGCAACTCGGCCTACGAGCAGTACTTC
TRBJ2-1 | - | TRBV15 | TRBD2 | CATAPPRLAGLSGEQFF | TGTGCCACCGCCCCCCCCAGACTAGCGGGCTTATCCGGTGAGCAGTTCTTC
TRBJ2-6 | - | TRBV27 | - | CASSSGTEPSGANVLTF | TGTGCCAGCAGTTCAGGGACGGAACCTTCAGGGGCCAACGTCCTGACTTTC
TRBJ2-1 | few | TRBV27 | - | CASTNTLNEQFF | TGTGCCAGCACTAATACCCTTAATGAGCAGTTCTTC
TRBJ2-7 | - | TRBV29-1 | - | CSVEVGGTLSYEQYF | TGCAGCGTTGAAGTAGGTGGGACCTTGTCCTACGAGCAGTACTTC
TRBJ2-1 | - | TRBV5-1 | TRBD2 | CASNLADQQFF | TGCGCCAGCAACCTAGCGGATCAGCAGTTCTTC
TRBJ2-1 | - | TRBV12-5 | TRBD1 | CASGLGTGNNEQFF | TGTGCTAGTGGTTTAGGGACAGGGAATAATGAGCAGTTCTTC
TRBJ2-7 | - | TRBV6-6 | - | CAVRVWEVGNEQYF | TGTGCCGTACGGGTCTGGGAAGTAGGGAACGAGCAGTACTTC
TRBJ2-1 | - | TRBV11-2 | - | CASSLARLTYNEQFF | TGTGCCAGCAGCTTAGCCAGGTTAACCTACAATGAGCAGTTCTTC
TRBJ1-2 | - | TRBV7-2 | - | CASSFGKPYTF | TGTGCCAGCAGCTTTGGCAAACCCTACACCTTC
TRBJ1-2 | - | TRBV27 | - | CASSPRGNYGYTF | TGTGCCAGCAGTCCCCGGGGTAACTATGGCTACACCTTC
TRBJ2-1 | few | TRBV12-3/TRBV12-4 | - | CASSLGTPYNEQFF | TGTGCCAGCAGTTTGGGGACCCCCTACAATGAGCAGTTCTTC
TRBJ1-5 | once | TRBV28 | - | CASSSEGQPQHF | TGTGCCAGCAGCTCTGAGGGGCAGCCCCAGCATTTT
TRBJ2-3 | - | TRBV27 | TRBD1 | CASSLLGQGETDTQYF | TGTGCCAGCAGTTTATTAGGACAGGGTGAAACAGATACGCAGTATTTT
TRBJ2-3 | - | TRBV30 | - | CAWSVGATDTQYF | TGTGCCTGGAGTGTGGGGGCCACAGATACGCAGTATTTT
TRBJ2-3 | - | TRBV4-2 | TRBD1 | CASSHVTGGTDTQYF | TGTGCCAGCAGCCATGTTACAGGGGGCACAGATACGCAGTATTTT
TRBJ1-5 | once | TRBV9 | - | CASSETGYNQPQHF | TGTGCCAGCAGCGAGACAGGTTACAATCAGCCCCAGCATTTT
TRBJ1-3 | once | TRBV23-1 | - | CASNAPPYKANTIYF | TGCGCCAGCAACGCACCCCCTTACAAAGCCAACACCATATATTTT
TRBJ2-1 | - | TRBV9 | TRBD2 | CASSVGSGTFNEQFF | TGTGCCAGCAGCGTAGGTAGCGGGACTTTCAATGAGCAGTTCTTC
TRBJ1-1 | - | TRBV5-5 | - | CASSLSYRGTEAFF | TGTGCCAGCAGCTTGTCATACCGTGGGACTGAAGCTTTCTTT
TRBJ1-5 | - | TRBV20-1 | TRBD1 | CSAIGWQGANQPQHF | TGCAGTGCTATAGGGTGGCAGGGGGCGAATCAGCCCCAGCATTTT
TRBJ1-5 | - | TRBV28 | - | CASGPVAANQPQHF | TGTGCCAGCGGCCCCGTGGCAGCAAATCAGCCCCAGCATTTT
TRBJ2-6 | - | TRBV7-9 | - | CASSSLQSLSGANVLTF | TGTGCCAGCAGCTCCCTCCAGAGCCTCTCTGGGGCCAACGTCCTGACTTTC
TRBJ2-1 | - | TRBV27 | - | CASSLLGNNEQFF | TGTGCCAGCAGTTTACTCGGAAACAATGAGCAGTTCTTC
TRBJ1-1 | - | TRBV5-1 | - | CASSLNPGNTEAFF | TGCGCCAGCAGCTTGAATCCGGGGAACACTGAAGCTTTCTTT
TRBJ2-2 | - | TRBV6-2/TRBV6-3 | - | CASSYWTVTGELFF | TGTGCCAGCAGTTACTGGACCGTCACCGGGGAGCTGTTTTTT